A selection of T cell receptor beta chains follows, all from one sample in a study of Tregs in tolerant kidney transplant recipients. Libraries were prepared by immunoSEQ multiplex PCR; TCRdb keeps only in-frame clonotypes and omits some of them. The repertoire holds roughly 46,000 clones, with more than 80% as singletons. Sequencing was performed on Tregs from blood. The receptors originated from a human donor in good health. The CDR3 runs from the conserved cysteine through the conserved F or W. A D gene is named only where the DNA matches it firmly.

D	V	J	DNA	CDR3
.	TRBV5-1	TRBJ2-7	TGCGCCAGCAGCTCCTTCTACGAGCAGTACTTC	CASSSFYEQYF
.	TRBV4-1	TRBJ2-3	TGCGCCAGCAGCCCCTTCGGGTTGGATACGCAGTATTTT	CASSPFGLDTQYF
.	TRBV2	TRBJ1-2	TGTGCCAGCAGAAACAGTCTGCATGGCTACACCTTC	CASRNSLHGYTF
TRBD1	TRBV7-3	TRBJ1-1	TGTGCCAGCAGCCCCGAGGCCCGGGACAGGGTTTACCAAGACGCTGAAGCTTTCTTT	CASSPEARDRVYQDAEAFF
.	TRBV7-9	TRBJ2-5	TGTGCCAGCAGCTTAGGGACAGCACAAGAGACCCAGTACTTC	CASSLGTAQETQYF
TRBD2	TRBV5-1	TRBJ2-1	TGCGCCAGCAGCTCCGGGGGGACTAGCGGGAACAATGAGCAGTTCTTC	CASSSGGTSGNNEQFF
.	TRBV5-6	TRBJ2-1	TGTGCCAGCAGCAGGTGGGATGAGCAGTTCTTC	CASSRWDEQFF
.	TRBV14	TRBJ2-1	TGTGCCAGCAGCCAAGGGGGGTTTGAGCAGTTCTTC	CASSQGGFEQFF
.	TRBV10-3	TRBJ2-3	TGTGCCATCAGCACTCCTGGCGGATATACGCAGTATTTT	CAISTPGGYTQYF
.	TRBV5-1	TRBJ2-7	TGCGCCAGCAGCTTGGCCTTCGGACCGTACGAGCAGTACTTC	CASSLAFGPYEQYF
.	TRBV11-2	TRBJ1-2	TGTGCCAGCAGCTTAGCTGTCCTATCGGAGGGCTACACCTTC	CASSLAVLSEGYTF